The source of this TCR beta chain is a study of beta chain features in type 1 diabetes. The study reverse transcribed the entire isolated RNA, so it sequenced expressed TCRB transcripts. Only in-frame clones appear in the TCRdb table, and some are missing; sequencing was by immunoSEQ multiplex PCR. The sample consists of some 350,000 clones, roughly 9.8% of them appearing once. Study-wide points: Shortening that was moderate but significant affected the TCRB CDR3s of Type 1 diabetes patients in all four CD4+ subsets.

This clone was seen a few times. What it binds is unknown. The germline V gene has CDR1 MGHRA and CDR2 YSYEKL. The CDR3 is made up of 13 amino acids. V was pared by 1 base and J by 2 bases, with 5 bases between. The chain couples TRBV4-1 to TRBJ1-1, with no clear D. Sequencing was performed on central memory CD4+ T cells from blood. The receptor's source is a man aged 25-45 years with type 1 diabetes. DNA of the CDR3: TGCGCCAGCAGCCAAGGGATTAACACTGAAGCTTTCTTT. Translated, it gives CASSQGINTEAFF.